These 4 T cell receptor beta chains originate from one sample sequenced in a study of blood T cell repertoires in COVID-19. TCRdb keeps only in-frame clones here, not all; method: immunoSEQ multiplex PCR. The data contain some 150,000 clones, about four fifths of them singletons. The specimen sequenced was peripheral blood. The origin of the receptors is a human donor with acute or convalescent COVID-19. The donor label of this sample is uncertain.

This chain joins TRBV3-1 (or the pseudogene TRBV3-2) and TRBJ2-5, with a tentative D call TRBD2 (5 bases). V shed 6 bases and J shed 9 bases, with 17 bases lying between them. CDR1 is LGHDT and CDR2 is YNNKEL in the germline V gene (reference sequence). The CDR3 sequence is 13 residues long. CDR3 region: CASSRTDSLPQYF. The CDR3 DNA reads TGTGCCAGCAGTCGGACGGACTCCTTGCCCCAGTACTTC.

This clone has only one observation. V gene TRBV3-1 (or the pseudogene TRBV3-2) combines with J gene TRBJ2-1, with TRBD2 matching 8 bases. V lost 3 bases and J lost 6; bases outside the gene matches: 10. Per germline, CDR1 LGHDT and CDR2 YNNKEL (reference sequence). The CDR3 has 16 residues. DNA for the CDR3: TGTGCCAGCAGCCATCCTGGACTAGCTGGGGGCAATGAGCAGTTCTTC. This gives the protein CASSHPGLAGGNEQFF.

The chain combines TRBV7-9 with TRBJ2-1, with 9 bases lining up with TRBD2. This CDR3 region has 13 residues. CDR1 is SEHNR, CDR2 FQNEAQ, per germline (reference sequence). The V segment lost 6 bases and the J segment 5 bases; nucleotides outside the gene matches: 2. The CDR3 reads CASSPSGDNEQFF. The CDR3 coding sequence is TGTGCCAGCAGTCCTAGCGGGGACAATGAGCAGTTCTTC. The variable domain in full, with the rest retrieved from reference TRBV7-9 and TRBJ2-1, is DTGVSQNPRHKITKRGQNVTFRCDPISEHNRLYWYRQTLGQGPEFLTYFQNEAQLEKSRLLSDRFSAERPKGSFSTLEIQRTEQGDSAMYLCASSPSGDNEQFFGPGTRLTVL.

This clone was observed a single time. The chain links TRBV18 to TRBJ2-2; D not resolved. This CDR3 is built from 14 residues. Germline V gene data show CDR1 as KGHSH and CDR2 as LQKENI. V lost 4 bases to trimming and J lost 1 base, with 7 bases between them. The CDR3 reads CASSRDMNTGELFF. CDR3 coding DNA: TGTGCCAGCTCACGAGACATGAACACCGGGGAGCTGTTTTTT.